The T cell receptor beta chain described here comes from a study of CD8+CD57+ T cells in acquired aplastic anemia. Study outcomes and limitations: Patients and controls were found to share over 25 CD8+ CDR3 sequences.

Regarding this clonotype: Antigen: not known.

CDR3 and TCR beta VDJ profiling relied on genomic DNA as the template. MiXCR, applied by TCRdb to the reads, yields one record per CDR3 protein. The repertoire consists of a few hundred thousand distinct CDR3 sequences, with 65% to 80% occurring once and the leading ten covering 3% to 4.5%. The V gene's germline CDR1 is SGHKS and CDR2 YYEKEE (reference sequence). CDR3 length: 15 residues. The source material was sorted CD4+, CD8+, or CD8+CD57+ T cells (not recorded which) from PBMCs. V and J are TRBV5-5 and TRBJ2-7, with D maybe TRBD1 (6 bases). The end of the DNA aligns better with TRBJ2-5, so the J call may be wrong. The origin of this receptor is a human donor in good health, serving as a control. CDR3 region: CASSLNSQGLQTQYF. The CDR3 nucleotides are TGTGCCAGCAGCCTAAACAGCCAGGGGTTGCAGACCCAGTACTTC.